This T cell receptor beta chain emerged from a study of control samples from healthy donors and cancer patients. As for this clone: The identical CDR3 is also encoded by other nucleotide sequences in the sample.

Clones were read by immunoSEQ multiplex PCR, and TCRdb kept only the in-frame ones, dropping some. The table shows tens of thousands of clones, with approximately 84% occurring only once. J gave up 1 base and V 4 bases, and 3 bases lay outside the gene matches. This CDR3 contains 16 residues. Germline assignment: CDR1 SGHRS and CDR2 YFSETQ. This sequence originates from a man between 70 and 80 years old with lung cancer. V is TRBV5-1 and J is TRBJ2-3; 13 bases map to TRBD2. The specimen sequenced was PBMCs. The CDR3: CASSLGTSGGTDTQYF. The CDR3 DNA follows: TGCGCCAGCAGCCTCGGGACTAGCGGGGGCACAGATACGCAGTATTTT.